The source of this T cell receptor beta chain is a study of blood T cells in healthy people across ages. This clonotype occurred a few times. Its antigen is as yet unknown. Whole-study findings and limits: Compared with aged donors, long-lived donors showed fewer expanded clones, suggesting selection.

The CDR3 is 12 residues long. V was cut by 5 bases and J by 6 bases, with 13 bases left in between. The germline CDR1 and CDR2 sequences are DFQATT and SNEGSKA (reference sequence). The second PCR ran 7 to 11 cycles with a sample-barcoded 5' primer and J-beta primers. TCRdb processed the 5' RACE reads anew with MiXCR; each CDR3 protein has one entry. The sample contains 1.5 million or so distinct CDR3 sequences, less than 45% of which appear only once. The origin of this receptor is a woman younger than 30 in good health. The rearrangement joins TRBV20-1 to TRBJ1-2; weak D call: TRBD1 (5 bases). The sequenced material came from blood. The CDR3: CSAETEPNGYTF. The DNA of the CDR3 is TGCAGTGCTGAGACAGAGCCGAATGGCTACACCTTC.